These 9 T cell receptor beta chains were sequenced from one sample in a study. TCRdb used MiXCR to reprocess the RT-PCR reads, holding one entry per CDR3 protein. The table lists hundreds of thousands of distinct CDR3 sequences, 13% to 15% of them singletons, with roughly 4% in the top ten. The sequenced sample was memory CD4+ T cells from blood. Source of these receptors: a female donor in good health, serving as a healthy control.

The chain uses TRBV25-1 and TRBJ2-7; 7 bases match TRBD2. Trimming removed 3 bases from V and 6 bases from J; junction bases left unmatched: 5. The CDR3 extends over 13 amino acids. Germline CDR1 and CDR2: MGHDK and SYGVNS. The DNA for the CDR3 is TGTGCCAGCAGTGAGGGAGGGTATCGCGAGCAGTACTTC. This sequence encodes CASSEGGYREQYF.

The V call is TRBV7-7, the J call TRBJ1-5; D remains unclear. The V gene lost 1 base and the J gene lost 3 bases, with 4 bases spanning the gap. CDR1 and CDR2 from the germline V gene are SSHAT and FNYEAQ (reference sequence). This CDR3 comprises 13 residues. For the CDR3, the DNA is TGTGCCAGCAGCTTAGACGACAATCAGCCCCAGCATTTT. Translated, it gives CASSLDDNQPQHF.

This clonotype was detected a few times. The CDR3 region is CSPKVGAEGEQYF. In DNA, the CDR3 is TGCAGCCCTAAGGTGGGGGCCGAGGGCGAGCAGTACTTC. The chain joins TRBV20-1 to TRBJ2-7, with D tentatively TRBD1 (6 bases). This CDR3 is 13 amino acids long. Per the germline V gene, CDR1 is DFQATT and CDR2 is SNEGSKA (reference sequence).

The J gene is TRBJ2-5, the V gene TRBV6-1, with 9 nucleotides matching TRBD2. CDR1 MNHNS and CDR2 SASEGT come from the germline V gene. CDR3 length equals 17 residues. V was pared by 5 bases and J by 5 bases, with 15 bases of the junction left unmatched. The CDR3 DNA sequence: TGTGCCAGCAGTTCCCGGGGCGGCGGGAGGGCCGGGGAGACCCAGTACTTC. Its protein product is CASSSRGGGRAGETQYF.

At least ten counts were recorded for this clonotype. The chain employs TRBV27 and TRBJ1-2; TRBD1 matches 8 bases. The germline CDR1 and CDR2 sequences are MNHEY and SMNVEV (reference sequence). The CDR3 consists of 14 residues. The V segment lost 8 bases and the J segment 6 bases; nucleotides outside the gene matches: 11. The CDR3 reads CASSKWGRGHGYTF. The CDR3 nucleotides read TGTGCCAGCTCTAAATGGGGCAGGGGGCATGGCTACACCTTC.

This clonotype was seen only a few times. The chain couples TRBV5-1 to TRBJ1-1, with 9 bases fitting TRBD1. Per the germline V gene, CDR1 is SGHRS and CDR2 is YFSETQ. The ends lost 4 bases at V and 0 bases at J; junction bases unmatched: 7. The CDR3 is 16 amino acids. CDR3: CASSVTGGGLNTEAFF. The CDR3 coding sequence is TGCGCCAGCAGCGTTACAGGGGGCGGCTTGAACACTGAAGCTTTCTTT. Looking up the rest from reference TRBV5-1 and TRBJ1-1 gives the full variable domain: KAGVTQTPRYLIKTRGQQVTLSCSPISGHRSVSWYQQTPGQGLQFLFEYFSETQRNKGNFPGRFSGRQFSNSRSEMNVSTLELGDSALYLCASSVTGGGLNTEAFFGQGTRLTVV.

The rearrangement links TRBV12-3 or TRBV12-4 to TRBJ1-2, with 7 bases aligning to TRBD1. V was clipped by 10 bases and J by 6 bases; unmatched bases: 11. The CDR3 covers 13 residues. The CDR3 is CATNRQGVDGYTF. The DNA for the CDR3 is TGTGCCACCAACCGACAGGGAGTCGATGGCTACACCTTC.

This rearrangement joins TRBV2 to TRBJ2-5; a weak D match, TRBD2 (6 bases). V shed 6 bases and J shed 1 base, with 12 bases lying between them. Per the germline V gene, CDR1 is SNHLY and CDR2 is FYNNEI. The CDR3 runs to 14 residues. The CDR3 reads CASSGRHLQETQYF. CDR3 sequence (DNA): TGTGCCAGCAGCGGGAGACACCTCCAAGAGACCCAGTACTTC.

This chain uses TRBV7-2 with TRBJ1-1, with D uncertain. The CDR3 consists of 16 residues. In germline, CDR1 is SGHTA, CDR2 FQGNSA. Trimming stripped 5 bases from V and 10 bases from J, with 26 bases between. CDR3 in amino acids: CASSPSASLDVSGAFF. CDR3 sequence (DNA): TGTGCCAGCAGCCCCTCGGCGTCTTTGGACGTTTCAGGAGCTTTCTTT.